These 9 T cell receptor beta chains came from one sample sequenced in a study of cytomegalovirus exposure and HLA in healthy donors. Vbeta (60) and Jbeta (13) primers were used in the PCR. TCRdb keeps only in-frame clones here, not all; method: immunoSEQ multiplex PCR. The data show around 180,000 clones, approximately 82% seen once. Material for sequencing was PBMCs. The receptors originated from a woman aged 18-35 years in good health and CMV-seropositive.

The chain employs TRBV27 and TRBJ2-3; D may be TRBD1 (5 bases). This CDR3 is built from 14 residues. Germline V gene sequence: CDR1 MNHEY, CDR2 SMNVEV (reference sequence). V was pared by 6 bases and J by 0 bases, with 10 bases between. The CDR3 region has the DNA TGTGCCAGCAGCGCAGCAGGGAGCACAGATACGCAGTATTTT. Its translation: CASSAAGSTDTQYF.

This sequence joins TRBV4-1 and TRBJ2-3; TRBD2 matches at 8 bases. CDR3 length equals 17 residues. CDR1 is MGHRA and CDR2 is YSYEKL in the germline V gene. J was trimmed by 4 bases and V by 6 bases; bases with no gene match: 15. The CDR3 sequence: CASRLGRGAEVADTQYF. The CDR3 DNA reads TGCGCCAGCAGACTGGGGCGGGGGGCTGAGGTTGCAGATACGCAGTATTTT.

The CDR3 spells CASSLLSSAGNTIYF. Written as DNA, the CDR3 is TGTGCCAGCAGTTTATTATCGTCCGCGGGAAACACCATATATTTT. The chain links TRBV28 to TRBJ1-3; unclear D gene. V was pared by 1 base and J by 4 bases, with 11 bases between. Germline V gene sequence: CDR1 MDHEN, CDR2 SYDVKM. This CDR3 has 15 amino acids.

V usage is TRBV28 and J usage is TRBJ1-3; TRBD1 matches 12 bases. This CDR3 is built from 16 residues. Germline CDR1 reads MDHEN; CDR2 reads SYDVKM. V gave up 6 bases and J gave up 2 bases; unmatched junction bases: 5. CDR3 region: CASSWGQGATGNTIYF. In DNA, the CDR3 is TGTGCCAGCAGCTGGGGACAGGGGGCCACTGGAAACACCATATATTTT.

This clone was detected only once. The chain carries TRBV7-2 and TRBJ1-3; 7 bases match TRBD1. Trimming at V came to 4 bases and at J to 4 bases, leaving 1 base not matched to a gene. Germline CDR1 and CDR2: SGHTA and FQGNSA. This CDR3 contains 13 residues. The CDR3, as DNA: TGTGCCAGCAGCTCGGACAGGGGAAACACCATATATTTT. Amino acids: CASSSDRGNTIYF.

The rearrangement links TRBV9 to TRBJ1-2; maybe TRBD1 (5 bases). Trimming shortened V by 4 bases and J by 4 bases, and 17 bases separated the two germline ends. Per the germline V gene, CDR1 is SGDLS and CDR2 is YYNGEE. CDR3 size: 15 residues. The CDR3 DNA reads TGTGCCAGCAGCCCCCAGGGATCAGGGTTCTATGGCTACACCTTC. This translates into CASSPQGSGFYGYTF.

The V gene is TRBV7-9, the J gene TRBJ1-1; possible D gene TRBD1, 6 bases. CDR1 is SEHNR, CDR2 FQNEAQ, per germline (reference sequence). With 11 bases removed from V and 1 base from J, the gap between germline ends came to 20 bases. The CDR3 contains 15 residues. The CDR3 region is CAAQQDQGQNTEAFF. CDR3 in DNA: TGTGCCGCCCAACAAGATCAGGGACAGAACACTGAAGCTTTCTTT.

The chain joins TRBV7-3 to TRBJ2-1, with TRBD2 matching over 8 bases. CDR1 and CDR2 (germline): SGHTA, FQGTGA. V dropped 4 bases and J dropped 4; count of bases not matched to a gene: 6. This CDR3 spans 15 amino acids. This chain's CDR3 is CASSYIGGAYNEQFF. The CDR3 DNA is TGTGCCAGCAGCTACATCGGGGGGGCATACAATGAGCAGTTCTTC.

CDR3 loop: CASQTLIQGGEQFF. Here the CDR3 DNA reads TGTGCCAGCCAGACTTTGATCCAGGGGGGTGAGCAGTTCTTC. The chain uses TRBV2 and TRBJ2-1; weak D call: TRBD1 (7 bases). In germline, CDR1 is SNHLY, CDR2 FYNNEI. The CDR3 consists of 14 residues. Trimming shortened V by 8 bases and J by 9 bases, and 20 bases separated the two germline ends.